One sample yielded the 26 T cell receptor beta chains listed below, sequenced in a study of tumor-infiltrating lymphocytes in primary liver carcinoma (dated 2017 in TCRdb). The listed sequencing device is Illumina HiSeq 2500. Starting from about 500 ng total RNA, TCRbeta-specific cDNA was produced by reverse transcription with a constant-region primer and ProtoScript II reverse transcriptase. TCRbeta libraries were built with three nested multiplex PCR rounds, a slightly modified ARM-PCR procedure. Each of the first two PCR rounds ran for about 10 cycles and used multiplex TRBV1-TRBV30 forward primers together with a Cbeta reverse primer. The public sequencing data were trimmed at Q25 with fastp and processed into clonotypes with MiXCR by TCRdb, which kept only in-frame beta chains. Each record represents a unique CDR3 protein, reported with the most common genes and DNA among its rows. Recorded for this sample are about 330,000 distinct CDR3 sequences; less than 65% of them occurred a single time. The ten most abundant clones make up about 6.5% of the sample.

TRIzol reagent was used to extract blood RNA from unsorted whole blood, while the DNeasy Blood & Tissue kit provided the germline DNA. Sequencing was carried out using peripheral blood. The source is a man aged 40-49 years with primary liver carcinoma and hepatitis B virus infection.

Points on this clonotype: Germline is not matched at one junction end, which may reflect a read error. J is TRBJ2-1 and V is TRBV11-2; D assignment may be TRBD1 or TRBD2 (7 bases each). Germline V CDR1 and CDR2: SGHAT, FQNNGV. The CDR3 loop spans 16 amino acids. The DNA for the CDR3 is TGTGCCGGCAGCTTAGTCAGGGGGGGTAGGGGGAATGAGCAATTCTTC. Encoded protein: CAGSLVRGGRGNEQFF.

This rearrangement joins TRBV6-2 or TRBV6-3 to TRBJ1-2; possible D gene TRBD1, 5 bases. Germline V lookup: CDR1 MNHEY, CDR2 SVGEGT. There are 15 residues in the CDR3. Trimming pared 0 bases from V and 10 bases from J, leaving 18 bases between. Here the CDR3 reads CASSYSTLMGGDYTF. In DNA, the CDR3 is TGTGCCAGCAGTTACTCGACGCTCATGGGGGGAGACTACACCTTC.

The chain links TRBV11-2 to TRBJ2-1; D is unclear. V dropped 5 bases and J dropped 10 bases, with 18 bases sitting between them. CDR1 and CDR2 from the germline V gene are SGHAT and FQNNGV. The CDR3 length is 14 residues. The CDR3 DNA reads as TGTGCCAGCAGCCCATCGGAAGGGCCGATGGAGCAGTTCTTC. Amino acids: CASSPSEGPMEQFF.

The J gene is TRBJ2-3, the V gene TRBV6-1, with TRBD2 identical over 7 bases. Germline V CDR1 and CDR2: MNHNS, SASEGT. V lost 1 base, J lost 5 bases, and 6 bases stayed unmatched. The CDR3 has 15 amino acids. CDR3 sequence reads: CASSEGGSPRDTQYF. CDR3 bases: TGTGCCAGCAGTGAAGGCGGGAGTCCTAGAGATACGCAGTATTTT.

The sample holds a few counts of this clonotype. The chain employs TRBV7-9 and TRBJ2-1; 8 bases are shared with TRBD2. CDR1 and CDR2 (germline): SEHNR, FQNEAQ (reference sequence). This CDR3 has 14 residues. J gave up 8 bases and V 5 bases, and 8 bases lay outside the gene matches. DNA for the CDR3: TGTGCCAGCAGCCGGGGGGGGGCAGGAGATGAGCAGTTCTTC. It is translated as CASSRGGAGDEQFF.

V usage is TRBV28 and J usage is TRBJ1-4; maybe TRBD1 (5 bases). V lost 2 bases and J 4 bases, leaving 8 bases between the germline ends. CDR1 MDHEN and CDR2 SYDVKM come from the germline V gene. The CDR3 is made up of 14 amino acids. CDR3 residues: CASSLGGVNEKLFF. The CDR3 coding sequence is TGTGCCAGCAGTTTAGGGGGGGTTAATGAAAAACTGTTTTTT.

On this clonotype itself: A much larger clone sits a single nucleotide away, making a read error possible. The conserved final phenylalanine or tryptophan is absent from the CDR3, which likely points to a read error. This chain links TRBV10-1 with TRBJ2-1; the D call may be TRBD1 or TRBD2 (6 bases each). CDR1 is WNHNN, CDR2 SYGVQD, per germline (reference sequence). The CDR3 runs to 12 residues. V lost 4 bases and J lost 6, with 7 bases in between. The CDR3 bases are TGCGCCAGCAGTGGGGGGGCCAATGAGCAGTTCTCC. Translating it yields CASSGGANEQFS.

J is TRBJ2-2 and V is TRBV5-4, with D perhaps being TRBD1 or TRBD2 (5 bases each). The germline CDR1 and CDR2 sequences are SGHNT and YYREEE (reference sequence). V dropped 7 bases and J dropped 1 base, with 14 bases sitting between them. The CDR3 contains 15 residues. The CDR3: CASGGDCGNTGELFF. CDR3 sequence (DNA): TGTGCCAGCGGGGGAGACTGTGGGAACACCGGGGAGCTGTTTTTT. Drawing the rest from reference TRBV5-4 and TRBJ2-2, the complete variable domain is ETGVTQSPTHLIKTRGQQVTLRCSSQSGHNTVSWYQQALGQGPQFIFQYYREEENGRGNFPPRFSGLQFPNYSSELNVNALELDDSALYLCASGGDCGNTGELFFGEGSRLTVL.

The genes are TRBV28 and TRBJ1-5, with D possibly being TRBD1 (5 bases). Germline V gene sequence: CDR1 MDHEN, CDR2 SYDVKM. The CDR3 loop spans 17 amino acids. The V gene lost 3 bases and the J gene lost 2 bases, with 17 bases spanning the gap. DNA of the CDR3: TGTGCCAGCAGTTTTTTAGACGGAGGGGCTGGCAATCAGCCCCAGCATTTT. As protein: CASSFLDGGAGNQPQHF.

In its sample, this clonotype was seen many times. This chain connects TRBV29-1 to TRBJ1-5, with 12 bases that match TRBD1. V shed 7 bases, J shed 5 bases, and the junction held 3 bases outside the gene matches. CDR1 and CDR2 from the germline V gene are SQVTM and ANQGSEA. The CDR3 has 13 amino acids. The CDR3 loop is CSAGTGGDQPQHF. As DNA, the CDR3 is TGCAGCGCTGGGACAGGGGGCGATCAGCCCCAGCATTTT.

The rearrangement joins TRBV7-9 to TRBJ2-7; D gene unclear. CDR1 SEHNR and CDR2 FQNEAQ come from the germline V gene (reference sequence). The CDR3 runs to 13 residues. Trimming shortened V by 0 bases and J by 5 bases, and 8 bases separated the two germline ends. Here the CDR3 DNA reads TGTGCCAGCAGCTTAGCAGAGGCTCACGAGCAGTACTTC. Translating gives CASSLAEAHEQYF.

The V and J genes are TRBV5-6 and TRBJ1-2, with 7 positions matching TRBD1. V shed 7 bases and J 8 bases; nucleotides not matched to a gene: 11. Germline V lookup: CDR1 SGHDT, CDR2 YYEEEE. The CDR3 is 13 amino acids. The CDR3 DNA is TGTGCCAGCGACTTGGTTGGGACAGTAGGCTACACCTTC. Protein: CASDLVGTVGYTF.

Worth noting for this clonotype: A read error may account for a junction end that differs from germline. J is TRBJ2-3 and V is TRBV4-1, with D perhaps matching TRBD1 (6 bases). This CDR3 is 15 amino acids long. Germline V gene data show CDR1 as MGHRA and CDR2 as YSYEKL. For the CDR3, the DNA is TGCGCCAGTAGCCAGGATCAGGGGTGGGTAGATACGCAGTATTTT. Translated: CASSQDQGWVDTQYF.

This clonotype turned up a few times. The chain combines TRBV30 with TRBJ1-5; a possible D gene is TRBD1 (5 bases). This CDR3 region has 13 residues. Germline-derived CDR1 and CDR2 are GTSNPN and SVGIG (reference sequence). V was clipped by 2 bases and J by 3 bases, with 8 bases between them. CDR3 amino acids: CAWSRDFNQPQHF. CDR3 coding DNA: TGTGCCTGGAGTAGGGACTTCAATCAGCCCCAGCATTTT. Together with reference TRBV30 and TRBJ1-5, the CDR3 gives the full variable domain: SQTIHQWPATLVQPVGSPLSLECTVEGTSNPNLYWYRQAAGRGLQLLFYSVGIGQISSEVPQNLSASRPQDRQFILSSKKLLLSDSGFYLCAWSRDFNQPQHFGDGTRLSIL.

As regards this clonotype: At one end, the junction sequence differs from germline, possibly due to a read error. The chain has TRBV6-5 and TRBJ2-5; 7 bases are shared with TRBD2. Germline CDR1 is MNHEY and CDR2 is SVGAGI. This CDR3 spans 14 amino acids. CDR3 loop: CASRRDYSHETQHF. In DNA form, the CDR3 reads TGCGCCAGCAGAAGGGACTATTCCCATGAGACCCAGCACTTC.

With respect to this clonotype: It may be a read error: a sequence one base away is much more abundant. The V call is TRBV6-5, the J call TRBJ1-1; D gene unclear. Germline CDR1 and CDR2: MNHEY and SVGAGI. There are 13 residues in the CDR3. The CDR3 reads CASSYEVSTEVFF. The CDR3 DNA reads TGTGCCAGCAGTTACGAAGTTAGCACTGAAGTTTTCTTT.

V and J are TRBV11-2 and TRBJ2-7; D not certain. The length of the CDR3 is 14 residues. Germline CDR1 and CDR2: SGHAT and FQNNGV. V gave up 1 base and J gave up 5 bases, with 12 bases separating them. CDR3 amino acids: CASSLAQAKNEQYF. CDR3 sequence (DNA): TGTGCCAGCAGCTTAGCCCAGGCCAAGAACGAGCAGTACTTC.

In regard to this clonotype: A read error may produce the germline difference seen at one junction end. The chain couples TRBV11-2 to TRBJ1-1; possible D gene TRBD1, 6 bases. The CDR3 is 14 amino acids. Germline loops: CDR1 SGHAT, CDR2 FQNNGV. The CDR3 DNA sequence: TGTGCCAGTGCGAGGGGGAACAGTAACACTGAAGTTCCCTTT. Its protein is CASARGNSNTEVPF.

This clonotype was counted between two and nine times. The chain employs TRBV6-6 and TRBJ2-1, with D perhaps TRBD2 (6 bases). Trimming cost V 4 bases and J 6 bases, with 16 bases left between them. This CDR3 is built from 15 residues. Germline CDR1 is MNHNY and CDR2 is SVGAGI (reference sequence). CDR3 loop: CASSSGRRVTNEQFF. In nucleotides, the CDR3 is TGTGCCAGCAGTTCCGGGAGACGGGTCACCAATGAGCAGTTCTTC.

Remarks on this clonotype: At one boundary the junction diverges from the germline segment, which might be a read error. The CDR3 region is CVSSYPLGRDVKNIQYF. CDR3 sequence (DNA): TGTGTCAGCAGCTACCCGCTTGGGCGGGACGTCAAAAACATTCAGTACTTC. J is TRBJ2-4 and V is TRBV11-3; TRBD2 might be the D (6 bases). CDR3 length equals 17 residues. Germline values: CDR1 SGHNT, CDR2 YENEEA.

A remark on this clonotype: Being one base from a much bigger clone, this may be a read error. This CDR3 fails to terminate in the conserved phenylalanine or tryptophan, so it likely reflects a read error. The chain links TRBV4-1 to TRBJ2-1, with a weak D call TRBD2 (6 bases). This CDR3 comprises 15 residues. CDR1 is MGHRA and CDR2 is YSYEKL in the germline V gene. V was trimmed by 3 bases and J by 4 bases, leaving 13 bases between them. This CDR3 is CASSQEGRRYNEQFL. The CDR3 bases are TGCGCCAGCAGCCAGGAGGGACGGAGATACAATGAGCAGTTCCTC.

The chain links TRBV18 to TRBJ2-5; 10 nucleotides align to TRBD1. Germline lookup yields CDR1 KGHSH and CDR2 LQKENI. J lost 2 bases, V lost 4 bases, and 4 bases had no gene match. The CDR3 has 15 amino acids. The CDR3 region is CASSQGTGDQETQYF. DNA for the CDR3: TGTGCCAGCTCACAAGGGACAGGGGATCAAGAGACCCAGTACTTC. The full variable domain, rest sourced from reference TRBV18 and TRBJ2-5, is NAGVMQNPRHLVRRRGQEARLRCSPMKGHSHVYWYRQLPEEGLKFMVYLQKENIIDESGMPKERFSAEFPKEGPSILRIQQVVRGDSAAYFCASSQGTGDQETQYFGPGTRLLVL.

As concerns this clonotype: Its ends do not fully match the called genes, so a read error is possible. The gene calls are TRBV28 and TRBJ2-3; 9 bases fit TRBD2. Germline assignment: CDR1 MDHEN and CDR2 SYDVKM. The CDR3 has 12 amino acids. CDR3 coding DNA: TGTGCCACCCGCGGGGGGGCAGATACGCTGTATTTT. This encodes CATRGGADTLYF.

The chain carries TRBV5-4 and TRBJ1-6; 7 bases match TRBD1. The CDR3 is 15 residues long. Germline assignment: CDR1 SGHNT and CDR2 YYREEE (reference sequence). The junction had 10 bases not matched to a gene; V was cut back by 4 bases and J by 9 bases. The CDR3 sequence is CASSDVGTVTSPLHF. CDR3 sequence (DNA): TGTGCCAGCAGCGATGTTGGGACAGTAACTTCACCCCTCCACTTT.

V is TRBV11-2 and J is TRBJ1-1, with D maybe TRBD1 (6 bases). CDR3 length: 13 amino acids. With 7 bases removed from V and 5 bases from J, the gap between germline ends came to 14 bases. Germline CDR1 SGHAT, CDR2 FQNNGV. CDR3 DNA: TGTGCCAGCAACTCTCGCAGGGGAACTGAAGCTTTCTTT. Amino acid sequence: CASNSRRGTEAFF.

The rearrangement joins TRBV11-1 to TRBJ2-1; 12 nucleotides line up with TRBD2. Germline values: CDR1 SGHAT, CDR2 FQDESV (reference sequence). The CDR3 runs 15 residues. Unmatched junction bases numbered 9, after V lost 6 bases and J lost 9 bases. The CDR3 DNA sequence: TGTGCCAGCAGAAACAGACTAGCGGGAGATAGTGAGCAGTTCTTC. Protein product: CASRNRLAGDSEQFF.